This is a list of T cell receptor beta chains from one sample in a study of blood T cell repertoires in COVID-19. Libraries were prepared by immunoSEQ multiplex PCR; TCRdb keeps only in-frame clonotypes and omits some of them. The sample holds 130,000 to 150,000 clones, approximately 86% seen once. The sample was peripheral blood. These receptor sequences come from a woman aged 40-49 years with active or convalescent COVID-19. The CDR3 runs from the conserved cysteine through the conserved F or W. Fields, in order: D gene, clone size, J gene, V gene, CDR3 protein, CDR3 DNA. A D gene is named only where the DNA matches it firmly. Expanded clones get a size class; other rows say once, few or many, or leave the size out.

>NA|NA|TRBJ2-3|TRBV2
CASSALGVASTDTQYF
TGTGCCAGCAGTGCTCTGGGCGTTGCAAGCACAGATACGCAGTATTTT
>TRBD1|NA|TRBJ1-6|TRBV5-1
CASSLEGQASPPLHF
TGCGCCAGCAGCTTGGAAGGACAGGCTTCACCACCCCTCCACTTT
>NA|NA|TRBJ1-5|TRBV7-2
CASSFSRDQPQHF
TGTGCCAGCAGCTTTAGCAGGGATCAGCCCCAGCATTTT
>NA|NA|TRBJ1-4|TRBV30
CAWSVSGNEKLFF
TGTGCCTGGAGTGTGTCAGGAAATGAAAAACTGTTTTTT
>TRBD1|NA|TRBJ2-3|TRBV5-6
CASSHGVRQGYTQYF
TGTGCCAGCAGCCACGGAGTCCGACAGGGATATACGCAGTATTTT
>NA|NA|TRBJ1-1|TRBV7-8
CASSRGNRLNTEAFF
TGTGCCAGCAGTCGGGGGAATAGGTTGAACACTGAAGCTTTCTTT
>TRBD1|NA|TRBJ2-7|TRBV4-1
CASSQTGQGVYEQYF
TGCGCCAGCAGCCAAACCGGGCAGGGGGTATACGAGCAGTACTTC
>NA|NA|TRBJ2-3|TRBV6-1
CASSEHRPGRGTDTQYF
TGTGCCAGCAGTGAACATCGCCCAGGGCGAGGCACAGATACGCAGTATTTT
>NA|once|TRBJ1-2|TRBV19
CASSILVPANYGYTF
TGTGCCAGTAGTATACTCGTCCCAGCTAACTATGGCTACACCTTC
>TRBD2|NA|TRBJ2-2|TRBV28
CASSFLSSTAGGRTGELFF
TGTGCCAGCAGTTTCCTTTCGAGCACGGCGGGAGGCCGCACCGGGGAGCTGTTTTTT
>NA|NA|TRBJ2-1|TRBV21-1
CASSTPGQGYNEQFF
TGTGCCAGCAGCACGCCGGGACAGGGGTACAATGAGCAGTTCTTC
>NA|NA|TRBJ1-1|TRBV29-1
CSVLGPGTEAFF
TGCAGCGTTTTGGGTCCGGGGACTGAAGCTTTCTTT
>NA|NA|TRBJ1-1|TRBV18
CASSLGVGNTEAFF
TGTGCCAGCTCACTCGGGGTAGGGAACACTGAAGCTTTCTTT
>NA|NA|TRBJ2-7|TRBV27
CASSSPGEQYF
TGTGCCAGCAGTTCTCCGGGCGAGCAGTACTTC
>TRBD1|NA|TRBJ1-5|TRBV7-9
CASSLATGTGDQPQHF
TGTGCCAGCAGCTTGGCTACCGGGACAGGGGACCAGCCCCAGCATTTT
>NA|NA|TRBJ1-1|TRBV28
CASSFFTGLTEAFF
TGTGCCAGCAGTTTTTTTACGGGGTTGACTGAAGCTTTCTTT
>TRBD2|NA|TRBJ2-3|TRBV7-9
CASSLVRLAGADTQYF
TGTGCCAGCAGCTTAGTCCGGCTAGCGGGAGCGGATACGCAGTATTTT
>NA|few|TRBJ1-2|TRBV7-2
CASSSQKNYGYTF
TGTGCCAGCAGCTCACAGAAGAACTATGGCTACACCTTC
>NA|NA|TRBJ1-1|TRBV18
CASSPGQIEAFF
TGTGCCAGCTCACCCGGACAGATTGAAGCTTTCTTT
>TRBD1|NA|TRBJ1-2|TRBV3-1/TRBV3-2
CASSPSQGARGYTF
TGTGCCAGCAGCCCTTCACAGGGGGCGCGGGGCTACACCTTC
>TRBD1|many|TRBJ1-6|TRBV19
CASRVQGANSPLHF
TGTGCCAGTAGGGTACAGGGGGCGAATTCACCCCTCCACTTT
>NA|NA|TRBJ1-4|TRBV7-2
CASSLGGTRHEKLFF
TGTGCCAGCAGCTTAGGGGGGACACGACATGAAAAACTGTTTTTT
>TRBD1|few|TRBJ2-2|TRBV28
CASTWDRDNTGELFF
TGTGCCAGCACCTGGGACAGGGACAACACCGGGGAGCTGTTTTTT
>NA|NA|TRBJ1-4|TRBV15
CATSRGDLGAGTNEKLFF
TGTGCCACCAGCAGAGGTGATTTAGGGGCTGGAACTAATGAAAAACTGTTTTTT
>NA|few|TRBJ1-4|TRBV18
CASSLGEKLFF
TGTGCCAGCTCCCTCGGGGAAAAACTGTTTTTT
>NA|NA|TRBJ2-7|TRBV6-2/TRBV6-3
CASSYSPGRGAEQYF
TGTGCCAGCAGTTACTCCCCCGGCCGCGGGGCCGAGCAGTACTTC
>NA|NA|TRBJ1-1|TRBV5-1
CASGRAKFFQGMNTEAFF
TGCGCCAGCGGGAGGGCCAAGTTCTTTCAAGGCATGAACACTGAAGCTTTCTTT
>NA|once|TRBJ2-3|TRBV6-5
CASSTLPGAQYF
TGTGCCAGCAGCACCCTCCCGGGTGCGCAGTATTTT
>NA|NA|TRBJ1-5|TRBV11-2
CASSLGSGFSSNQPQHF
TGTGCCAGCAGCTTAGGCAGCGGCTTTTCCAGCAATCAGCCCCAGCATTTT
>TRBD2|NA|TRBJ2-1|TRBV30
CAWRSSGSFDEQFF
TGTGCCTGGAGGTCCAGCGGGAGTTTCGATGAGCAGTTCTTC
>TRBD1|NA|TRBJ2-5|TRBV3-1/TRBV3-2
CASSQDRDRVGETQYF
TGTGCCAGCAGCCAAGATCGGGACAGGGTAGGAGAGACCCAGTACTTC
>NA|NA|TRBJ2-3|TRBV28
CASTRADTQYF
TGTGCCAGCACTCGGGCAGATACGCAGTATTTT
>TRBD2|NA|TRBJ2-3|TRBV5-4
CASSWGTSGLTDTQYF
TGTGCCAGCAGCTGGGGGACTAGCGGACTCACAGATACGCAGTATTTT
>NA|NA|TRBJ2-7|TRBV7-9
CASLLSSSYEQYF
TGTGCCAGCCTACTTTCTTCGTCCTACGAGCAGTACTTC
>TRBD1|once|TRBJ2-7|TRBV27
CASSFFGQASYEQYF
TGTGCCAGCAGTTTCTTCGGACAGGCTTCCTACGAGCAGTACTTC
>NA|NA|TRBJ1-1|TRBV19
CASSIDRDTEAFF
TGTGCCAGTAGTATAGACAGGGACACTGAAGCTTTCTTT
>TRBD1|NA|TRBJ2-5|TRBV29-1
CSIRGLEETQYF
TGCAGCATCAGGGGGCTAGAAGAGACCCAGTACTTC
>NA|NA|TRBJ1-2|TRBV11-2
CASSPTEGNYGYTF
TGTGCCAGCAGCCCCACGGAGGGGAACTATGGCTACACCTTC
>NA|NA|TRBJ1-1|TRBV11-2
CASSEPLPSFTEAFF
TGTGCCAGCAGCGAGCCCCTGCCTTCTTTCACTGAAGCTTTCTTT
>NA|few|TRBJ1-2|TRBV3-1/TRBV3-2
CASSQDSRGVRYGYTF
TGTGCCAGCAGCCAAGATTCTCGGGGTGTGAGGTATGGCTACACCTTC
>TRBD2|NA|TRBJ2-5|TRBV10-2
CASSKPSSGGAWETQYF
TGCGCCAGCAGTAAACCTTCTAGCGGGGGGGCCTGGGAGACCCAGTACTTC
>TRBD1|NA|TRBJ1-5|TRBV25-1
CASSRQGGQPQHF
TGTGCCAGCAGTAGACAGGGGGGTCAGCCCCAGCATTTT
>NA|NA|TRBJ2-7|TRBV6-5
CASSATHGYEQYF
TGTGCCAGCAGCGCCACCCACGGCTACGAGCAGTACTTC
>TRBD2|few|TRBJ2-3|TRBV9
CASSEGLARGTQYF
TGTGCCAGCAGCGAGGGACTAGCAAGGGGTACGCAGTATTTT
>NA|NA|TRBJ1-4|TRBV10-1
CASSSYEKLFF
TGCGCCAGCAGTTCTTATGAAAAACTGTTTTTT
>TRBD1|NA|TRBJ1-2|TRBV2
CASSPGQGGSGYTF
TGTGCCAGCAGTCCTGGACAGGGAGGTTCTGGCTACACCTTC
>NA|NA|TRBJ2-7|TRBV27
CASRASQGYEQYF
TGTGCCAGCAGGGCCTCCCAGGGGTACGAGCAGTACTTC
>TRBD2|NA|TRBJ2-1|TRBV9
CASSDNPAGGPANEQFF
TGTGCCAGCAGCGATAACCCAGCGGGAGGGCCAGCAAATGAGCAGTTCTTC
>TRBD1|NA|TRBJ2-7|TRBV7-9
CASSSRRDRVYEQYF
TGTGCCAGCAGCTCCCGACGGGACAGGGTCTACGAGCAGTACTTC
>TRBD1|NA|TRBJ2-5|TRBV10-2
CASSPTGGQETQYF
TGCGCCAGCAGTCCGACAGGGGGCCAAGAGACCCAGTACTTC
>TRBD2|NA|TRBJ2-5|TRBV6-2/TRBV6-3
CASSYLLAGETQYF
TGTGCCAGCAGTTACTTACTAGCGGGAGAGACCCAGTACTTC
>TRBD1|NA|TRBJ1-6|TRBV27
CASSWISPGTVNSPLHF
TGTGCCAGCAGCTGGATCTCCCCGGGGACAGTTAATTCACCCCTCCACTTT
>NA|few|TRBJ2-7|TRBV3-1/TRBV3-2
CASSQESQGSYEQYF
TGTGCCAGCAGCCAAGAGTCGCAGGGATCCTACGAGCAGTACTTC
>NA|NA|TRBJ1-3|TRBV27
CASSPQREAGNTIYF
TGTGCCAGCAGTCCGCAACGGGAGGCCGGAAACACCATATATTTT
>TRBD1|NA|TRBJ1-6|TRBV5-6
CASSWRGTGGNSPLHF
TGTGCCAGCAGCTGGCGCGGGACAGGGGGTAATTCACCCCTCCACTTT